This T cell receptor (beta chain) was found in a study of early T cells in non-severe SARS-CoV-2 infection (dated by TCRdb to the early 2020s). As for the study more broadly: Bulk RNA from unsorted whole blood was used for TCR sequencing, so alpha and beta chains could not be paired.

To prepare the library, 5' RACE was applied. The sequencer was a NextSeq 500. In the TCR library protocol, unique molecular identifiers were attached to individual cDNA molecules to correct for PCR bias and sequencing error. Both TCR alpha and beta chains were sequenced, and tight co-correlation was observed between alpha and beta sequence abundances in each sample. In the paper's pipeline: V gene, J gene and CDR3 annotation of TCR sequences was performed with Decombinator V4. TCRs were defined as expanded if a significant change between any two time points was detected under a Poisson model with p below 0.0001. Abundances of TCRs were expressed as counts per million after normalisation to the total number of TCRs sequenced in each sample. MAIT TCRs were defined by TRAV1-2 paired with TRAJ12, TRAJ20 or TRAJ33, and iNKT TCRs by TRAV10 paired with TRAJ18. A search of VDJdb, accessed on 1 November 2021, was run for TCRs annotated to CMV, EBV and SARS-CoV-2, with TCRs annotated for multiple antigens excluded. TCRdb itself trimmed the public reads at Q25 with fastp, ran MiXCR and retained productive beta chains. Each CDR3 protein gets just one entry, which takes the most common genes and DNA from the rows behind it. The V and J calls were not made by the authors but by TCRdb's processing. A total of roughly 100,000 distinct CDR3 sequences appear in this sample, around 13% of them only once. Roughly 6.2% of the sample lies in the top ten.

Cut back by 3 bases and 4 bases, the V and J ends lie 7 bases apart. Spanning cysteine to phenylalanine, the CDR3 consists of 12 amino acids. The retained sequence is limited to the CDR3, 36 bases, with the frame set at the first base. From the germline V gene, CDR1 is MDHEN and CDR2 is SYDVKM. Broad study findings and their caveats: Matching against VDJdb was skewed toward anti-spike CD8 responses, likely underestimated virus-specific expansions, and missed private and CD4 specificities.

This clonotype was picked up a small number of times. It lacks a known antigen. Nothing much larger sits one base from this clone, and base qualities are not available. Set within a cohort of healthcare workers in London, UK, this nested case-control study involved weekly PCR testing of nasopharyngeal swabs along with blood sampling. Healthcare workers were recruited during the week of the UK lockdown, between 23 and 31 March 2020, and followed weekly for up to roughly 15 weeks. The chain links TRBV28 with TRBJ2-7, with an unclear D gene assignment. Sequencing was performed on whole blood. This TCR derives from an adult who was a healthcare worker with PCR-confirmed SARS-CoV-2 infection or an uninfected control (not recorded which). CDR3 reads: CASSFRMYEQYF. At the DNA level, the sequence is TGTGCCAGCAGTTTCCGTATGTACGAGCAGTACTTC.